This T cell receptor beta chain appears in the sequencing data of a study of identical twins. From germline, CDR1 is SGHDT and CDR2 YYEEEE. The CDR3 contains 18 residues. V lost 0 bases to trimming and J lost 2 bases, with 18 bases between them. This clonotype has only a few counts. MiXCR, run by TCRdb on the 5' RACE reads, gives a single entry per CDR3 protein. The sample shows 280,000 or so distinct CDR3 sequences, approximately 8% of them seen only once. These sequences were also reported in another study, on yellow fever vaccine responses in identical twins.

J is TRBJ1-5 and V is TRBV5-6; a weak D match, TRBD1 (6 bases). Sequencing input: memory (CD45RO+) T cells sorted from blood. This TCR derives from a woman aged 18-29 years in good health. DNA for the CDR3: TGTGCCAGCAGCTTGGCGTCAGCTGGGGCAGGGGGCAATCAGCCCCAGCATTTT. Amino acids: CASSLASAGAGGNQPQHF. The full variable domain, with the rest looked up from reference TRBV5-6 and TRBJ1-5, is DAGVTQSPTHLIKTRGQQVTLRCSPKSGHDTVSWYQQALGQGPQFIFQYYEEEERQRGNFPDRFSGHQFPNYSSELNVNALLLGDSALYLCASSLASAGAGGNQPQHFGDGTRLSIL.